Listed here is a single TCR beta chain. Its antigen is still unknown. The source of the sample is a study of T cell repertoires in cytomegalovirus infection. Study at large: Recently identified HLA-C-restricted and well-studied HLA-B-restricted CMV epitopes were used.

V was clipped by 4 bases and J by 4 bases, with 16 bases between them. The CDR3 spans 16 residues. Germline CDR1 SEHNR, CDR2 FQNEAQ (reference sequence). TCRdb fed the reads into MiXCR, producing one record per CDR3 protein. The table has some 700,000 distinct CDR3 sequences, around a third seen once. The study's findings and limits: Of the TCR beta families, the public ones yielded a cumulative frequency that identified carriers of CMV plus the relevant HLA.

Sample: cultured PBMCs, taken from culture after CMV antigen stimulation. The source of this sequence is a human donor in good health (CMV status not recorded). Some clones in this sample may be carry-over from other donors' samples. V gene TRBV7-9 combines with J gene TRBJ2-2; a possible D gene is TRBD2 (5 bases). This chain's CDR3 is CASSSQTIWGTGELFF. CDR3 coding DNA: TGTGCCAGCAGCTCTCAGACTATCTGGGGCACCGGGGAGCTGTTTTTT. The entire variable domain, with the rest obtained from reference TRBV7-9 and TRBJ2-2, is as follows: DTGVSQNPRHKITKRGQNVTFRCDPISEHNRLYWYRQTLGQGPEFLTYFQNEAQLEKSRLLSDRFSAERPKGSFSTLEIQRTEQGDSAMYLCASSSQTIWGTGELFFGEGSRLTVL.